This TCR beta chain appears in the sequencing data of a study of T cells in Graves' hyperthyroidism and ophthalmopathy. Notes on this clonotype: No antigen is known for it. A single base separates this from a much larger clone, so it may be a read error.

The investigators amplified TCR beta CDR3 regions from RNA transcripts. First-round RT-PCR of the TCR CDR3 relied on the HTBI primer set. MiXCR, run by TCRdb on the multiplex PCR reads, gives a single entry per CDR3 protein. Among about 640,000 distinct CDR3 sequences listed, nearly 45% were seen once. Study findings and constraints: Blood also carried most thyroid clonotypes expanded above 0.001. Stable hyperthyroidism and ophthalmopathy were separated using 13 V-J signatures. The model's output predicted ophthalmopathy at a median of roughly seven months prior to onset.

Reasons for excluding patients were uncontrolled infection, other autoimmune disease, pregnancy or lactation. Germline V gene data show CDR1 as SGHRS and CDR2 as YFSETQ. The CDR3 totals 13 residues. V was shortened by 4 bases and J by 1 base, with 8 bases between the two germline ends. This chain links TRBV5-1 with TRBJ1-1, with a possible D match to TRBD1 (5 bases). Input material: peripheral blood or thyroid tissue (not recorded which). The TCR originated in an adult man with Graves' disease, either hyperthyroidism or ophthalmopathy (not recorded which). The CDR3 here is CASSMGPNTEAFF. DNA of the CDR3: TGCGCCAGCAGCATGGGACCGAACACTGAAGCTTTCTTT.